The 8 T cell receptor beta chains listed next were all sequenced from one sample in a study of T cell repertoires in cytomegalovirus infection. TCRdb re-analysed the reads in MiXCR, keeping a single row per CDR3 protein. The sample contains about 190,000 distinct CDR3 sequences, roughly 27% of which appear only once. Sequencing was performed on PBMCs. Every receptor here comes from a human donor in good health (CMV status not recorded). Some clones in this sample may be carry-over from other donors' samples.

This clonotype occurred a few times. The rearrangement uses TRBV2 and TRBJ1-1, with D unresolved. The V gene's germline CDR1 is SNHLY and CDR2 FYNNEI. V gave up 10 bases and J gave up 5 bases, with 14 bases separating them. This CDR3 is built from 12 residues. The CDR3 reads CANTRRRTEAFF. DNA of the CDR3: TGTGCCAACACTAGGAGGAGGACTGAAGCTTTCTTT.

This sequence joins TRBV7-9 and TRBJ2-7; possible D gene TRBD2, 6 bases. The V and J ends lost 3 bases and 1 base respectively, with 10 bases between them. The V gene's germline CDR1 is SEHNR and CDR2 FQNEAQ (reference sequence). The CDR3 runs to 14 residues. The CDR3 DNA reads as TGTGCCAGCAGCTTGATTGGAGGGTCCTACGAGCAGTACTTC. The encoded protein is CASSLIGGSYEQYF.

V is TRBV20-1 and J is TRBJ1-6; possible D gene TRBD1, 5 bases. Germline V gene sequence: CDR1 DFQATT, CDR2 SNEGSKA (reference sequence). Trimming removed 0 bases at V and 8 bases at J, with 8 bases between. CDR3 size: 13 residues. The CDR3, as DNA: TGCAGTGCTAGAGATCAGGGAGATTCACCCCTCCACTTT. This encodes CSARDQGDSPLHF.

The sample holds a few counts of this clonotype. V and J are TRBV2 and TRBJ2-7, with D maybe TRBD2 (6 bases). From germline, CDR1 is SNHLY and CDR2 FYNNEI. The CDR3 has 14 residues. V was clipped by 2 bases and J by 5 bases, with 13 bases between them. The CDR3 nucleotides are TGTGCCAGCAGTGAATATCGGGGGTACGACGAGCAGTACTTC. Translating it yields CASSEYRGYDEQYF.

This clonotype was seen a few times. One junction end disagrees with the germline gene, perhaps due to a read error. The chain links TRBV5-5 to TRBJ2-7; D is perhaps TRBD2 (6 bases). Looked up from germline, CDR1 is SGHKS and CDR2 is YYEKEE (reference sequence). This CDR3 contains 12 residues. DNA for the CDR3: TGTGCCAGCAGTTTGGTCGGGGGTGAGCAGTACTTC. The encoded protein is CASSLVGGEQYF.

Only a few counts were recorded for this clonotype. The V and J genes are TRBV2 and TRBJ1-6; D unresolved. Trimming shortened V by 3 bases and J by 5 bases, and 14 bases separated the two germline ends. The CDR3 spans 16 residues. Germline CDR1 reads SNHLY; CDR2 reads FYNNEI. The CDR3 loop is CASSDPPGSNNSPLHF. CDR3 bases: TGTGCCAGCAGTGACCCCCCGGGATCAAATAATTCACCCCTCCACTTT.

This CDR3 reads CASSLQGTNTGELFF. Here the CDR3 DNA reads TGTGCCAGCAGCTTACAGGGCACGAACACCGGGGAGCTGTTTTTT. The chain links TRBV7-3 to TRBJ2-2; a possible D gene is TRBD1 (5 bases). This CDR3 comprises 15 residues. V was clipped by 2 bases and J by 0 bases, with 7 bases between them. Germline CDR1 reads SGHTA; CDR2 reads FQGTGA.

This clonotype was counted only a few times. CDR3 sequence (DNA): TGCAGCTTTAGACAGGCTGCTAATGAAAAACTGTTTTTT. Its protein product is CSFRQAANEKLFF. V and J are TRBV29-1 and TRBJ1-4; D is perhaps TRBD1 (6 bases). CDR1 is SQVTM, CDR2 ANQGSEA, per germline. The CDR3 has 13 residues. V was trimmed by 8 bases and J by 3 bases, leaving 13 bases between them.